The 29 T cell receptor beta chains in this list originate from one sample, sequenced in a study of blood T cells in healthy people across ages. Primed by a sample-barcoded 5' primer and a J-beta primer mix, a second PCR proceeded for 7 to 11 cycles. TCRdb reanalysed the 5' RACE reads using MiXCR and keeps one entry per CDR3 protein. The repertoire consists of about 1.4 million distinct CDR3 sequences, with roughly 64% occurring once and the leading ten covering 6.5% to 8.5%. Sequenced: blood. These receptors were taken from a young man in good health.

The J gene is TRBJ1-1, the V gene TRBV18, with D unresolved. The V and J ends lost 6 bases and 2 bases respectively, with 19 bases between them. This CDR3 spans 16 amino acids. Per germline, CDR1 KGHSH and CDR2 LQKENI. The CDR3 DNA reads as TGTGCCAGCTCCCCGCTTCTGCCGAGAACCAACACTGAAGCTTTCTTT. Protein product: CASSPLLPRTNTEAFF. Full variable domain (missing parts from reference TRBV18 and TRBJ1-1): NAGVMQNPRHLVRRRGQEARLRCSPMKGHSHVYWYRQLPEEGLKFMVYLQKENIIDESGMPKERFSAEFPKEGPSILRIQQVVRGDSAAYFCASSPLLPRTNTEAFFGQGTRLTVV.

This rearrangement joins TRBV9 to TRBJ2-3; 8 nucleotides line up with TRBD2. Losses at the gene ends were 0 bases for V and 1 base for J; bases not matched to a gene: 1. CDR1 is SGDLS, CDR2 YYNGEE, per germline. The CDR3 extends over 15 amino acids. CDR3 DNA sequence: TGTGCCAGCAGCGTAGCGACTAGCGGCACAGATACGCAGTATTTT. Amino acid sequence: CASSVATSGTDTQYF.

This rearrangement joins TRBV18 to TRBJ2-7, with D hard to call. The germline V gene has CDR1 KGHSH and CDR2 LQKENI. The V gene lost 6 bases and the J gene lost 10 bases, with 19 bases spanning the gap. CDR3 length: 13 residues. CDR3 sequence reads: CASSPKGAGSQYF. The CDR3 nucleotides read TGTGCCAGCTCCCCCAAGGGCGCCGGGTCCCAGTACTTC.

This clonotype was seen a few times. The chain joins TRBV27 to TRBJ2-5, with 8 positions matching TRBD2. CDR3 length: 15 residues. J was trimmed by 1 base and V by 1 base; bases with no gene match: 2. CDR1 is MNHEY, CDR2 SMNVEV, per germline (reference sequence). CDR3 nucleotide sequence: TGTGCCAGCAGTTTATATACTAGCGGCCAAGAGACCCAGTACTTC. Translating gives CASSLYTSGQETQYF.

The V gene is TRBV5-1, the J gene TRBJ1-1; no reliable D call. CDR1 and CDR2 (germline): SGHRS, YFSETQ. Trimming shortened V by 4 bases and J by 1 base, and 11 bases separated the two germline ends. The CDR3 sequence is 14 residues long. CDR3 in DNA: TGCGCCAGCAGCCCTCAGGTTCCGAACACTGAAGCTTTCTTT. Its protein is CASSPQVPNTEAFF. The full variable domain, in which reference TRBV5-1 and TRBJ1-1 provide the parts outside the CDR3, is KAGVTQTPRYLIKTRGQQVTLSCSPISGHRSVSWYQQTPGQGLQFLFEYFSETQRNKGNFPGRFSGRQFSNSRSEMNVSTLELGDSALYLCASSPQVPNTEAFFGQGTRLTVV.

A single count supports this clonotype. CDR3 in amino acids: CASSTTSGRAYEQYF. Written as DNA, the CDR3 is TGTGCCAGCAGCACAACTAGCGGGAGGGCTTACGAGCAGTACTTC. This sequence joins TRBV7-9 and TRBJ2-7, with TRBD2 identical over 13 bases. The junction had 5 bases not matched to a gene; V was cut back by 5 bases and J by 4 bases. The CDR3 is 15 residues long. CDR1 SEHNR and CDR2 FQNEAQ come from the germline V gene (reference sequence). Using reference TRBV7-9 and TRBJ2-7 for the parts outside the CDR3, the full variable domain is DTGVSQNPRHKITKRGQNVTFRCDPISEHNRLYWYRQTLGQGPEFLTYFQNEAQLEKSRLLSDRFSAERPKGSFSTLEIQRTEQGDSAMYLCASSTTSGRAYEQYFGPGTRLTVT.

This clonotype has more than one count but fewer than ten. The chain has TRBV15 and TRBJ2-1; possible D gene TRBD2, 7 bases. Trimming shortened V by 1 base and J by 3 bases, and 19 bases separated the two germline ends. Germline CDR1 reads LNHNV; CDR2 reads YYDKDF (reference sequence). CDR3 length equals 18 residues. CDR3 DNA: TGTGCCACCAGCAGAGCCTCCGCAAGGGGGGGACTCTACAATGAGCAGTTCTTC. Amino acid sequence: CATSRASARGGLYNEQFF.

The J gene is TRBJ1-6, the V gene TRBV7-6; no clear D. Looked up from germline, CDR1 is SGHVS and CDR2 is FNYEAQ. This CDR3 has 17 residues. V was shortened by 0 bases and J by 0 bases, with 9 bases between the two germline ends. The CDR3 DNA reads as TGTGCCAGCAGCTTAGCGGCAGGAGGCTCCTATAATTCACCCCTCCACTTT. It is translated as CASSLAAGGSYNSPLHF.

This clonotype was detected once. V usage is TRBV28 and J usage is TRBJ2-1; 9 bases line up with TRBD2. Germline lookup yields CDR1 MDHEN and CDR2 SYDVKM. The CDR3 sequence is 15 residues long. Trimming took 5 bases from V and 7 from J; bases not matched to a gene: 9. The chain's CDR3 is CASSRSGGQRNEQFF. The DNA for the CDR3 is TGTGCCAGCAGTAGGAGCGGGGGGCAACGAAATGAGCAGTTCTTC.

The table lists this clonotype with a few counts. V and J are TRBV7-2 and TRBJ2-7; D might be TRBD2 (5 bases). The CDR3 covers 15 residues. V was cut by 1 base and J by 2 bases, with 12 bases left in between. The germline V gene encodes CDR1 SGHTA and CDR2 FQGNSA. The CDR3 nucleotides read TGTGCCAGCAGCTTAGTGGCGGGTACAGCCTACGAGCAGTACTTC. Translating gives CASSLVAGTAYEQYF.

The V gene is TRBV4-1, the J gene TRBJ2-7, with D possibly TRBD2 on 6 matching bases. Germline V gene data show CDR1 as MGHRA and CDR2 as YSYEKL. Trimming pared 3 bases from V and 2 bases from J, leaving 17 bases between. The CDR3 is made up of 16 amino acids. The CDR3 DNA is TGCGCCAGCAGCCAGGCTCCCGGGACTCAGCCCTACGAGCAGTACTTC. Amino acid sequence: CASSQAPGTQPYEQYF.

The V and J genes are TRBV25-1 and TRBJ2-3; no clear D. This CDR3 is built from 12 residues. Germline loops: CDR1 MGHDK, CDR2 SYGVNS. V shed 0 bases and J shed 10 bases, with 8 bases lying between them. The CDR3 DNA reads as TGTGCCAGCAGTGAATATCCAGTCCCGCAGTATTTT. Translation: CASSEYPVPQYF.

The V gene is TRBV11-1, the J gene TRBJ2-1; D remains ambiguous. The CDR3 runs to 13 residues. CDR1 and CDR2 (germline): SGHAT, FQDESV (reference sequence). Between the trimmed V and J ends, which lost 1 base and 8 bases, there was a span of 9 bases. In DNA form, the CDR3 reads TGTGCCAGCAGCTTAGAGGCTCGCGATGAGCAGTTCTTC. This gives the protein CASSLEARDEQFF. Full variable domain (outside the CDR3, taken from reference TRBV11-1 and TRBJ2-1): EAEVAQSPRYKITEKSQAVAFWCDPISGHATLYWYRQILGQGPELLVQFQDESVVDDSQLPKDRFSAERLKGVDSTLKIQPAELGDSAMYLCASSLEARDEQFFGPGTRLTVL.

The rearrangement links TRBV11-2 to TRBJ2-5, with 8 bases aligning to TRBD2. The J call could be wrong; TRBJ2-7 is a better fit for the DNA end. The CDR3 spans 15 residues. Germline-derived CDR1 and CDR2 are SGHAT and FQNNGV. Here the CDR3 DNA reads TGTGCCAGCAGCTTAGATAACCGGGAGGGCTGCGAGCAGTACTTC. Translation: CASSLDNREGCEQYF.

The rearrangement links TRBV28 to TRBJ2-1, with 9 nucleotides matching TRBD1. Germline CDR1 is MDHEN and CDR2 is SYDVKM. The junction had 10 bases not matched to a gene; V was cut back by 6 bases and J by 10 bases. CDR3 length equals 14 residues. Here the CDR3 DNA reads TGTGCCAGCAGGCCACCGGGACAGGGAAAGGAGCAGTTCTTC. Its translation: CASRPPGQGKEQFF.

This clonotype was recorded only once. This sequence joins TRBV6-5 and TRBJ2-1, with 7 bases identical to TRBD1. The CDR3 has 12 residues. CDR1 is MNHEY, CDR2 SVGAGI, per germline. Trimming at V came to 6 bases and at J to 10 bases, leaving 6 bases not matched to a gene. The CDR3 sequence is CASSWDRQEQFF. CDR3 bases: TGTGCCAGCAGCTGGGACAGACAGGAGCAGTTCTTC.

V usage is TRBV20-1 and J usage is TRBJ1-2, with TRBD1 matching over 8 bases. The CDR3 is 17 residues long. Losses at the gene ends were 3 bases for V and 1 base for J; bases not matched to a gene: 13. The germline CDR1 and CDR2 sequences are DFQATT and SNEGSKA (reference sequence). CDR3 in amino acids: CSASMRTWTGSNYGYTF. Written as DNA, the CDR3 is TGCAGTGCTAGTATGCGAACATGGACAGGGAGTAACTATGGCTACACCTTC.

The chain combines TRBV27 with TRBJ2-4; 11 bases align to TRBD2. Gene TRBJ2-5 matches the end of the DNA better, so the J call may be wrong. CDR1 and CDR2 from the germline V gene are MNHEY and SMNVEV (reference sequence). This CDR3 is 16 amino acids long. CDR3 bases: TGTGCCAGCCGGACTCTAGCGGGAGGCATCGGGGAGACCCAGTACTTC. Translated, it gives CASRTLAGGIGETQYF.

This clonotype was counted a few times. V gene TRBV5-1 combines with J gene TRBJ1-5, with D hard to call. Trimming cost V 2 bases and J 10 bases, with 13 bases left between them. CDR1 SGHRS and CDR2 YFSETQ come from the germline V gene. The length of the CDR3 is 13 residues. The CDR3: CASSFRGGSPQHF. CDR3 bases: TGCGCCAGCAGCTTCCGTGGCGGTAGCCCCCAGCATTTT.

This chain links TRBV20-1 with TRBJ2-4; no clear D gene. The J call is in doubt because the DNA end fits TRBJ2-7 better. CDR3 size: 12 residues. Germline CDR1 reads DFQATT; CDR2 reads SNEGSKA (reference sequence). CDR3 DNA sequence: TGCAGTGCTAGAATGTACTCCTACGAGCAGTACTTC. Amino acids: CSARMYSYEQYF.

This chain joins TRBV5-5 and TRBJ2-1, with TRBD1 identical over 7 bases. V trimming: 1 base; J trimming: 3 bases; junction bases outside the gene matches: 7. The CDR3 totals 16 residues. Germline CDR1 is SGHKS and CDR2 is YYEKEE (reference sequence). DNA for the CDR3: TGTGCCAGCAGCTTGATCAGACAGGGTGGCTACAATGAGCAGTTCTTC. Translation gives CASSLIRQGGYNEQFF.

This chain connects TRBV20-1 to TRBJ2-3; D ambiguous. This CDR3 has 14 residues. The germline CDR1 and CDR2 sequences are DFQATT and SNEGSKA (reference sequence). The V gene lost 0 bases and the J gene lost 5 bases, with 12 bases spanning the gap. In DNA, the CDR3 is TGCAGTGCTAGAGAGGCTAGAGGTGGAGATACGCAGTATTTT. This encodes CSAREARGGDTQYF.

The chain links TRBV20-1 to TRBJ2-5; no definite D call. V lost 5 bases to trimming and J lost 5 bases, with 12 bases between them. CDR3 size: 12 residues. Germline CDR1 and CDR2: DFQATT and SNEGSKA (reference sequence). The CDR3 region is CSAATVSETQYF. DNA of the CDR3: TGCAGTGCTGCAACAGTCTCGGAGACCCAGTACTTC.

The chain has TRBV20-1 and TRBJ2-1; 10 bases match TRBD2. Germline V CDR1 and CDR2: DFQATT, SNEGSKA (reference sequence). This CDR3 contains 14 residues. Losses at the gene ends were 5 bases for V and 2 bases for J; bases not matched to a gene: 3. This chain's CDR3 is CSAWTSGPYNEQFF. CDR3 bases: TGCAGTGCTTGGACTAGCGGACCCTACAATGAGCAGTTCTTC.

This rearrangement joins TRBV20-1 to TRBJ2-7, with TRBD1 matching 7 bases. The CDR3 loop spans 14 amino acids. Unmatched junction bases numbered 7, after V lost 5 bases and J lost 0 bases. Germline values: CDR1 DFQATT, CDR2 SNEGSKA (reference sequence). As DNA, the CDR3 is TGCAGTGCTTCGACGGGACAGAGCTCCTACGAGCAGTACTTC. Residues: CSASTGQSSYEQYF.

The V gene is TRBV2, the J gene TRBJ1-4; D uncertain. Trimming cost V 7 bases and J 8 bases, with 17 bases left between them. Germline V gene lookup returns CDR1 SNHLY and CDR2 FYNNEI. The CDR3 consists of 14 residues. For the CDR3, the DNA is TGTGCCAGCATGCATCTTGGTTCGGGAGAAAAACTGTTTTTT. Its protein product is CASMHLGSGEKLFF.

The rearrangement links TRBV24-1 to TRBJ2-4; TRBD1 agrees at 8 bases. The DNA end is a closer match to TRBJ2-7, so the J assignment may be wrong. The length of the CDR3 is 15 residues. The germline V gene encodes CDR1 KGHDR and CDR2 SFDVKD. This CDR3 is CATSDLGQGSYEQYF. Written as DNA, the CDR3 is TGTGCCACCAGTGATTTGGGACAGGGATCCTACGAGCAGTACTTC.

The chain combines TRBV21-1 with TRBJ2-5. TRBV21-1 represents a pseudogene. This CDR3 spans 13 amino acids. The CDR3 sequence is CASSKVDTETQYF. CDR3 coding DNA: TGTGCCAGCAGCAAAGTGGATACCGAGACCCAGTACTTC.

CDR3 region: CSVANRNSGGPIVLGEQFF. In DNA form, the CDR3 reads TGCAGTGTGGCAAATAGGAATAGCGGGGGCCCGATAGTCCTAGGTGAGCAGTTCTTC. This rearrangement joins TRBV20-1 to TRBJ2-1; 9 nucleotides match TRBD2. This CDR3 spans 19 amino acids. V shed 7 bases and J 9 bases; nucleotides not matched to a gene: 28. Germline CDR1 DFQATT, CDR2 SNEGSKA (reference sequence).